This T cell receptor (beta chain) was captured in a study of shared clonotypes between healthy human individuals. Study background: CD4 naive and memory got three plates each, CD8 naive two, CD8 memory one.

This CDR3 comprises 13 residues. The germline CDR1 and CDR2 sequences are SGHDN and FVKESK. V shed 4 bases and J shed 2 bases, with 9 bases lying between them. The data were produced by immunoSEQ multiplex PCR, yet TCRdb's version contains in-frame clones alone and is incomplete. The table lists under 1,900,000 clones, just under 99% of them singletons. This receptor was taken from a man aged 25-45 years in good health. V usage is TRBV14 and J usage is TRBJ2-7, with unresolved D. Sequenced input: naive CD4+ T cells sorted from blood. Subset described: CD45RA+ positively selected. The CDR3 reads CASSRADTYEQYF. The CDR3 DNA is TGTGCCAGCAGCCGCGCTGACACCTACGAGCAGTACTTC.